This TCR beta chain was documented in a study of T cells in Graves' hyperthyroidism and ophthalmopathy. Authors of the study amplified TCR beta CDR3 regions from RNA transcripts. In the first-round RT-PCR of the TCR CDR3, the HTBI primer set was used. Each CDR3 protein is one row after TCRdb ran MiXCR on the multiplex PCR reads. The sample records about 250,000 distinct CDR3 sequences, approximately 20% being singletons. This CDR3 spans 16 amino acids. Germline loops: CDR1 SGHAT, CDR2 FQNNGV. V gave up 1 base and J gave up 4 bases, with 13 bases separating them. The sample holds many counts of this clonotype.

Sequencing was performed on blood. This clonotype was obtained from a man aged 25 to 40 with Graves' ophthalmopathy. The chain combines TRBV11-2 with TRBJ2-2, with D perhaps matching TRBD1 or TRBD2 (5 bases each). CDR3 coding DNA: TGTGCCAGCAGCTTAGTTTCGGGACCGACCACCGGGGAGCTGTTTTTT. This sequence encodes CASSLVSGPTTGELFF.